Detailed here is one T cell receptor (beta chain). Its antigen target is currently unknown. No per-base quality is available; no much larger clone lies one base away. This entry belongs to a study of vaccination effects on CD4 cells after COVID-19 (dated by TCRdb to 2021 to 2024). The study in broad terms: Across the study, the median time from the second dose to post-vaccine sampling was 72 days (range 14 to 241). SARS-CoV-2 spike-specific CD4+ TCR repertoires were compared before and after mRNA vaccination in COVID-19 convalescent patients and in infection-naive vaccine recipients. Cultures from other donors in the study were sequenced with the Oncomine TCR Beta short-read assay on an Illumina iSeq 100. A total of some eleven COVID-19 convalescent patients and several SARS-CoV-2-naive healthy vaccine recipients were included in the full study.

Trimming at the junction amounts to 2 bases on V and 9 bases on J, and the germline ends lie 11 bases apart. Per the germline V gene, MNHNS is the CDR1 and SASEGT is the CDR2. The CDR3 runs 14 residues from the cysteine to the phenylalanine. Of all the DNA, just the CDR3 is kept, 42 bases in frame from base 1. What the study reported, not specific to this receptor: In healthy vaccine recipients, vaccine-induced clones were almost all SARS-CoV-2 mono-reactive, with only 1 of 255 cross-reactive with common cold coronaviruses. Both infection-induced and vaccine-induced clones contracted markedly at late post-vaccination timepoints, which is consistent with waning T cell responses. Limitations of the study were the small number of convalescent patients and the absence of early post-infection timepoints.

The library relied on the immunoSEQ multiplex PCR assay. TCR beta CDR3 sequencing was performed on DNA from the cultured, isolated CD4+ T cells. As for the authors' bioinformatics: Non-productive TCR sequences were removed, reads were trimmed to the CDR3 region, and CDR3s of at least 7 amino acids were retained. The MANAFEST web app was used to identify antigen-specific clonotypes by comparing expansion in peptide wells with expansion in reference cultures. To be called positive, a clone needed expansion at FDR<0.05 compared with the reference and with all other wells, an odds ratio greater than 5, and a frequency greater than 0.1% in two replicate wells. A clonotype was called cross-reactive if it was significantly expanded both in SARS-CoV-2 spike wells and in at least one common cold coronavirus spike condition. Using the stringdist R package, CDR3 similarity was measured by Levenshtein distance, and unrooted trees were constructed with ape in R 3.6.1. Here the immuneACCESS table is served through TCRdb, limited to in-frame sequences with V and J called. Missing clones are a known gap in these copies; in checked studies unresolved V genes cover under half, and the rest lacks a known reason. Clone size and the V and J calls come from that table; the DNA yielded D and trimming. For this sample the table gives 25,000 to 30,000 clones, of which over 80% were detected only once. The top ten hold under 6% of the sample.

To identify antigen-specific CD4+ T cell clonotypes by their expansion, the ViraFEST assay first stimulated PBMC with viral peptide pools and then applied TCR sequencing. After 10 days of culture, CD4+ T cells were isolated with the EasySep CD4+ T cell isolation kit. Participants received two doses of either the BNT162b2 or the mRNA-1273 mRNA SARS-CoV-2 vaccine. Negative nucleocapsid antibody results before and after vaccination confirmed that the healthy vaccine recipients had no prior SARS-CoV-2 infection. Two million PBMC per well were cultured in IMDM with roughly 5% human AB serum, roughly 11 IU/ml IL-2 and gentamicin, plus 10 ug/ml peptides. Half of the culture medium was replaced with fresh IL-2-containing medium on days 3 and 7. Unless noted otherwise, every peptide stimulation condition was cultured in triplicate wells. PBMC were separated from whole blood using Ficoll-Paque Plus gradient centrifugation and were then either cryopreserved at -140C or used fresh. The overlapping peptide pools covered the spike proteins of SARS-CoV-2 and of the common cold coronaviruses HCoV-NL63, HCoV-OC43 and HCoV-229E. The QIAamp micro DNA kit was used to extract genomic DNA from the cultured CD4+ T cells.

The starting material was CD4+ T cells from PBMCs cultured with SARS-CoV-2 spike peptides, obtained after COVID-19 vaccination. Reading the label with the study, this specimen's cell subset or site is: SARS-CoV-2 spike overlapping peptide pool stimulation. The chain uses TRBV6-1 and TRBJ1-6, and possibly TRBD1, on 5 matching bases. The receptor was derived from a human donor who received a COVID-19 vaccine. Some clones in this sample may be carry-over from other donors' samples. The DNA sequence is TGTGCCAGCAGTGAAAGGGGCAGGACTTCACCCCTCCACTTT. Its protein is CASSERGRTSPLHF.